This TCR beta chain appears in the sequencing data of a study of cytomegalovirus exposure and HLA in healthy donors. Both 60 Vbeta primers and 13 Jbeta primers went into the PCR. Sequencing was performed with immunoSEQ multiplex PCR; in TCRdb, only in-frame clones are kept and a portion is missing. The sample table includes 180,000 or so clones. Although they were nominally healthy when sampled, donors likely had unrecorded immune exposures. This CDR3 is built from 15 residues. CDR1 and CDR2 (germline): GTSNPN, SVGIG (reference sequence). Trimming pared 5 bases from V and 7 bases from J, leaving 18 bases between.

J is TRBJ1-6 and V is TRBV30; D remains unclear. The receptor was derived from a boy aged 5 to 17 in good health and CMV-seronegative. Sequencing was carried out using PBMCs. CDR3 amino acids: CAWVPGFIPNSPLHF. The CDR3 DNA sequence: TGTGCCTGGGTTCCGGGTTTCATCCCAAATTCACCCCTCCACTTT.